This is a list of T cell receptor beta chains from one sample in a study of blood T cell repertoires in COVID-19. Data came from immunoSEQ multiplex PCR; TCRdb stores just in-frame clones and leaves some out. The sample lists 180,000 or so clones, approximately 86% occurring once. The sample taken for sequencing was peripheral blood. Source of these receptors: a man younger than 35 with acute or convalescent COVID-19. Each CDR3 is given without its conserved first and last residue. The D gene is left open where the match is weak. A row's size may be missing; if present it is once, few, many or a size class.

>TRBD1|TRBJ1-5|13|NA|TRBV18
ASSPLGQGNQPQH
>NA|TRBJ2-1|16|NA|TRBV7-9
ASSPLRAGGLSYNEQF
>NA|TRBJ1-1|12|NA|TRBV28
ASSLGPMNTEAF
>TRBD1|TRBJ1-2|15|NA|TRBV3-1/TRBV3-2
ASSQLIDRGLDYGYT
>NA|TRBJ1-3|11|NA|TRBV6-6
ASLTDSGNTIY
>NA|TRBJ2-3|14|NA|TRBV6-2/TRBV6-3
ASSDQGLVWADTQY
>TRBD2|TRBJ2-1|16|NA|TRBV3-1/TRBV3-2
ASSRLGTSGGSYNEQF
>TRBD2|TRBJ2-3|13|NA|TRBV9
ASSAGTSGTDTQY
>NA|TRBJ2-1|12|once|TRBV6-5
ASSLFEGGNEQF
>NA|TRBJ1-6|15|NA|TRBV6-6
ASSQYPGGARNSPLH
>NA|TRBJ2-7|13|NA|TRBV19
ASSISPGQTYEQY
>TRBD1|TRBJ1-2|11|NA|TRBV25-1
ASTRQGGYGYT
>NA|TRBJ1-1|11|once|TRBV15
ATSRGANTEAF
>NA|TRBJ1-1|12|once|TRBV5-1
ASGSGTLGTEAF
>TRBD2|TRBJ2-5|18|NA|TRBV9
ASSAGEGLAGGEYQETQY
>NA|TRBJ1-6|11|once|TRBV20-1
SASQGGNSPLH
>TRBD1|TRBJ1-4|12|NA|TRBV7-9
ASSLADRGEKLF
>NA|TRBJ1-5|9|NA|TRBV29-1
SPGGVQPQH
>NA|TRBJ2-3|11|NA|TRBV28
ASRTGLTDTQY
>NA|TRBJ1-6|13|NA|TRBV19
ASSIGGRTNSPLH
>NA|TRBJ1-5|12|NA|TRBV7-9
ASSINRDNQPQH
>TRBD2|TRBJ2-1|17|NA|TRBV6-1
ASSEAYLRLAGDLNEQF
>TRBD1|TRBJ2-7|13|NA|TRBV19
ASSIGQGGSYEQY
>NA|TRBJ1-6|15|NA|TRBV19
ASSIVSGIDSNSPLH
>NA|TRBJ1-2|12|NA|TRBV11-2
ASSLGNGDYGYT
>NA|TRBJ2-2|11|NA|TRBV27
ASSSQNTGELF